This T cell receptor (beta chain) stems from a study of chemoradiotherapy in HPV16-positive cancers. As for this clone: The antigen is not known.

Study conclusions and caveats: HPV-specific T cells were functionally defined from only a couple of HPV16-positive patients. During treatment, candidate HPV-specific clones and E7-related motifs expanded in tumor. Better recurrence-free survival went with HPV-responsive T-cell expansion in HPV16-positive patients.

Libraries were prepared by immunoSEQ multiplex PCR; TCRdb keeps only in-frame clonotypes and omits some of them. The table shows about 35,000 clones, with around 92% occurring only once. Germline CDR1 is MNHNS and CDR2 is SASEGT. The CDR3 runs to 14 residues. Deletions cut 6 bases from V and 11 bases from J, with 22 bases between. The sequencing here drew on blood, taken from a patient who underwent chemoradiotherapy. This TCR derives from a human donor with HPV-associated anogenital cancer. The chain recombines TRBV6-1 with TRBJ1-1, with D maybe TRBD1 (6 bases). The CDR3 loop reads CASRDWGAPVWAFF. As DNA, the CDR3 is TGTGCCAGCAGGGATTGGGGGGCCCCCGTGTGGGCTTTCTTT.